This T cell receptor beta chain derives from a study of T cell responses to AZD1222 COVID-19 vaccine. The CDR3 extends over 13 amino acids. The trim removed 5 bases at V and 4 bases at J, leaving 3 bases unmatched. Per the germline V gene, CDR1 is SGHAT and CDR2 is FQDESV (reference sequence). The method was immunoSEQ multiplex PCR; TCRdb's version includes in-frame clones alone and lacks a portion of them. This sample yields over 100,000 clones, of which 85% to 90% are seen a single time; 3% to 4% belongs to the top ten. The chain recombines TRBV11-1 with TRBJ1-2, with 8 bases matching TRBD1. The specimen was peripheral blood, collected on day 0 of AZD1222 vaccination. This sequence was found in an adult in good health. This chain's CDR3 is CASSPGQVYGYTF. Written as DNA, the CDR3 is TGTGCCAGCAGCCCGGGACAGGTCTATGGCTACACCTTC.